The 29 T cell receptor beta chains below were found in one sample sequenced in a study of T-cell memory formation after mild COVID-19. MiXCR was run by TCRdb on the 5' RACE reads, yielding one entry per CDR3 protein. The sample has roughly 180,000 distinct CDR3 sequences, less than 20% seen once. The sequenced sample was PBMCs or a T cell subset sorted from them (not recorded which). The receptors shown here come from a man aged 18 to 35 who had mild COVID-19 (a few samples of this study predate the infection). Cell type and time point are not known.

This clonotype was observed a handful of times. The genes are TRBV10-3 and TRBJ2-4; D is uncertain. The germline gives CDR1 ENHRY, CDR2 SYGVKD. The CDR3 has 13 residues. The V and J ends lost 0 bases and 8 bases respectively, with 8 bases between them. CDR3 sequence (DNA): TGTGCCATCAGTGAGTCGTCAGGATACATTCAGTACTTC. Amino acid sequence: CAISESSGYIQYF.

The chain joins TRBV28 to TRBJ1-2; no definite D call. Germline V lookup: CDR1 MDHEN, CDR2 SYDVKM. The V end was cut by 3 bases, the J end by 5 bases, with 10 bases between. This CDR3 is built from 13 residues. The CDR3 DNA sequence: TGTGCCAGCAGTTTCACCTTGGGGTATGGCTACACCTTC. Residues: CASSFTLGYGYTF.

This clonotype was detected a few times. This sequence joins TRBV14 and TRBJ2-7, with a tentative D call TRBD2 (7 bases). V lost 8 bases, J lost 2 bases, and 19 bases lay in between. CDR1 and CDR2 (germline): SGHDN, FVKESK. The CDR3 is 15 residues long. CDR3 coding DNA: TGTGCCAGCCAATCGAGGGGGGGGGCCCCCTACGAGCAGTACGTC. Residues: CASQSRGGAPYEQYV.

This clonotype occurred a few times. J is TRBJ1-2 and V is TRBV3-1; D is perhaps TRBD1 (5 bases). Trimming took 1 base from V and 4 from J, leaving 10 bases between them. In germline, CDR1 is LGHDT, CDR2 YNNKEL (reference sequence). CDR3 length equals 14 residues. The CDR3 coding sequence is TGTGCCAGCAGCCAAGGTTCAGGGCCCTATGGCTACACCTTC. Translation: CASSQGSGPYGYTF.

The J gene is TRBJ2-5, the V gene TRBV9, with D maybe TRBD1 (6 bases). The CDR3 spans 13 residues. V lost 5 bases, J lost 5 bases, and 13 bases lay in between. CDR1 and CDR2 from the germline V gene are SGDLS and YYNGEE. CDR3: CASSGQRSETQYF. The DNA for the CDR3 is TGTGCCAGCAGTGGACAGCGCTCTGAGACCCAGTACTTC.

This clonotype has ten or more counts. The chain joins TRBV7-6 to TRBJ2-1; 9 nucleotides line up with TRBD1. Germline values: CDR1 SGHVS, CDR2 FNYEAQ. J lost 6 bases, V lost 3 bases, and 0 bases had no gene match. There are 13 residues in the CDR3. The CDR3 reads CASSLTGGNEQFF. CDR3 DNA: TGTGCCAGCAGCTTGACAGGGGGCAATGAGCAGTTCTTC.

The chain combines TRBV4-1 with TRBJ2-3; 8 bases map to TRBD2. The CDR3 contains 15 residues. V shed 3 bases, J shed 5 bases, and the junction held 7 bases outside the gene matches. The germline V gene encodes CDR1 MGHRA and CDR2 YSYEKL. CDR3 DNA sequence: TGCGCCAGCAGCCAGCTCGGGGGGGCCGGAGATACGCAGTATTTT. Its protein product is CASSQLGGAGDTQYF.

The rearrangement uses TRBV10-3 and TRBJ1-2; D is perhaps TRBD1 (5 bases). The CDR3 has 13 amino acids. V lost 2 bases, J lost 4 bases, and 8 bases lay in between. Germline assignment: CDR1 ENHRY and CDR2 SYGVKD. Written as DNA, the CDR3 is TGTGCCATCAGTGAGGACAGAGGCTATGGCTACACCTTC. It specifies CAISEDRGYGYTF.

This chain joins TRBV5-1 and TRBJ2-5; 12 nucleotides match TRBD2. V dropped 0 bases and J dropped 5; count of bases not matched to a gene: 2. The CDR3 totals 15 residues. Germline V gene lookup returns CDR1 SGHRS and CDR2 YFSETQ. CDR3 amino acids: CASSLVTSGGETQYF. CDR3 nucleotide sequence: TGCGCCAGCAGCTTGGTCACTAGCGGGGGGGAGACCCAGTACTTC.

The chain couples TRBV19 to TRBJ2-3; D might be TRBD1 (5 bases). Germline V gene sequence: CDR1 LNHDA, CDR2 SQIVND (reference sequence). Between the trimmed V and J ends, which lost 7 bases and 2 bases, there was a span of 16 bases. The CDR3 extends over 15 amino acids. As DNA, the CDR3 is TGTGCCAGTACCTATCGGTGGGGCATCACAGATACGCAGTATTTT. Translated, it gives CASTYRWGITDTQYF.

This clonotype showed up just a few times. The chain links TRBV29-1 to TRBJ1-6, with unresolved D. Trimming shortened V by 6 bases and J by 3 bases, and 9 bases separated the two germline ends. Germline V gene lookup returns CDR1 SQVTM and CDR2 ANQGSEA. This CDR3 spans 13 amino acids. CDR3 residues: CSVATDYNSPLHF. CDR3 DNA: TGCAGCGTGGCTACAGACTATAATTCACCCCTCCACTTT.

The genes are TRBV2 and TRBJ1-4; 8 positions agree with TRBD1. The V gene end was trimmed by 6 bases and the J gene end by 0 bases; junction bases not matched to a gene: 3. Per the germline V gene, CDR1 is SNHLY and CDR2 is FYNNEI. The CDR3 extends over 15 amino acids. Here the CDR3 reads CASREDRATNEKLFF. The CDR3 DNA sequence: TGTGCCAGCAGGGAGGACAGGGCAACTAATGAAAAACTGTTTTTT.

CDR3 residues: CAIRPDGTDTQYF. DNA for the CDR3: TGTGCCATCAGGCCCGATGGCACAGATACGCAGTATTTT. This chain joins TRBV10-3 and TRBJ2-3; no definite D call. The CDR3 runs 13 residues. CDR1 ENHRY and CDR2 SYGVKD come from the germline V gene. V dropped 6 bases and J dropped 1 base, with 8 bases sitting between them.

The chain recombines TRBV6-4 with TRBJ2-3; D gene ambiguous. The CDR3 spans 16 residues. The germline CDR1 and CDR2 sequences are MRHNA and SNTAGT. Trimming shortened V by 1 base and J by 4 bases, and 15 bases separated the two germline ends. The CDR3 loop is CASSDLWTSGPDTQYF. Written as DNA, the CDR3 is TGTGCCAGCAGTGACTTGTGGACGTCGGGTCCAGATACGCAGTATTTT.

This clonotype occurred a few times. This chain connects TRBV20-1 to TRBJ2-7; the D gene is possibly TRBD1 (6 bases). V lost 5 bases to trimming and J lost 2 bases, with 16 bases between them. This CDR3 is 14 amino acids long. CDR1 and CDR2 (germline): DFQATT, SNEGSKA (reference sequence). The CDR3 nucleotides read TGCAGTGCTCGATCTGGACAGTTCACCTACGAGCAGTACTTC. Its translation: CSARSGQFTYEQYF.

The chain uses TRBV2 and TRBJ2-7, with D possibly being TRBD1 (5 bases). CDR1 is SNHLY, CDR2 FYNNEI, per germline. Between the trimmed V and J ends, which lost 8 bases and 3 bases, there was a span of 14 bases. CDR3 size: 13 residues. CDR3 sequence (DNA): TGTGCCAGCGGACGCCAGGGTGGCTACGAGCAGTACGTC. Encoded protein: CASGRQGGYEQYV.

V and J are TRBV11-2 and TRBJ1-2; possible D gene TRBD1, 6 bases. V was trimmed by 4 bases and J by 5 bases, leaving 14 bases between them. The CDR3 has 14 amino acids. Germline V gene data show CDR1 as SGHAT and CDR2 as FQNNGV. CDR3 protein: CASSSGAAIYGYTF. CDR3 sequence (DNA): TGTGCCAGCAGCTCGGGGGCGGCAATTTATGGCTACACCTTC.

This clonotype was detected only a few times. The gene calls are TRBV27 and TRBJ1-5; tentative D call: TRBD1 (6 bases). This CDR3 has 14 amino acids. Trimming shortened V by 5 bases and J by 3 bases, and 11 bases separated the two germline ends. The germline CDR1 and CDR2 sequences are MNHEY and SMNVEV (reference sequence). The CDR3: CASSPQGPNQPQHF. In DNA form, the CDR3 reads TGTGCCAGCAGTCCACAGGGCCCCAATCAGCCCCAGCATTTT.

The DNA of the CDR3 is TGTGCCAGCAGCCCCGGGACAGGGGGGTCTGGGGCCAACGTCCTGACTTTC. Translation: CASSPGTGGSGANVLTF. This sequence joins TRBV12-3 or TRBV12-4 and TRBJ2-6; 11 bases fit TRBD1. Trimming at V came to 6 bases and at J to 1 base, leaving 5 bases not matched to a gene. CDR3 size: 17 residues.

This clonotype was observed a handful of times. The CDR3 DNA is TGTGCCAGCAGCTTAGTCGCCCCGGGTGGAGTATTGAACACTGAAGCTTTCTTT. Residues: CASSLVAPGGVLNTEAFF. The rearrangement uses TRBV7-2 and TRBJ1-1; D is undetermined. This CDR3 comprises 18 residues. Between the trimmed V and J ends, which lost 1 base and 0 bases, there was a span of 18 bases. Germline CDR1 SGHTA, CDR2 FQGNSA.

This clonotype has only a few counts. The V and J genes are TRBV5-4 and TRBJ2-1; D is undetermined. Germline V gene lookup returns CDR1 SGHNT and CDR2 YYREEE (reference sequence). The CDR3 spans 15 residues. Trimming removed 4 bases at V and 0 bases at J, with 11 bases between. In DNA form, the CDR3 reads TGTGCCAGCAGCCGAAGCGTAAGCTCCTACAATGAGCAGTTCTTC. Its translation is CASSRSVSSYNEQFF. Complete variable domain (other parts from reference TRBV5-4 and TRBJ2-1): ETGVTQSPTHLIKTRGQQVTLRCSSQSGHNTVSWYQQALGQGPQFIFQYYREEENGRGNFPPRFSGLQFPNYSSELNVNALELDDSALYLCASSRSVSSYNEQFFGPGTRLTVL.

This clonotype was observed a few times. This rearrangement joins TRBV18 to TRBJ1-6; D is perhaps TRBD1 (5 bases). V was shortened by 3 bases and J by 1 base, with 13 bases between the two germline ends. CDR3 length equals 17 residues. The germline CDR1 and CDR2 sequences are KGHSH and LQKENI. CDR3 DNA sequence: TGTGCCAGCTCACCTCAACAGGTTTTGTCCTATAATTCACCCCTCCACTTT. It is translated as CASSPQQVLSYNSPLHF.

This clonotype showed up just a few times. CDR3 DNA: TGTGCCAGCAGCTTATCAGGGGAGACGTTTAGGGCGCAGTTCTTC. Its translation: CASSLSGETFRAQFF. The V gene is TRBV7-8, the J gene TRBJ2-1; D perhaps matches TRBD1 (6 bases). V was clipped by 2 bases and J by 12 bases, with 20 bases between them. The CDR3 spans 15 residues. Germline V gene data show CDR1 as SGHVS and CDR2 as FQNEAQ.

This clonotype was observed many times. The chain couples TRBV7-9 to TRBJ2-5; D unclear. Trimming shortened V by 5 bases and J by 4 bases, and 8 bases separated the two germline ends. Germline V gene data show CDR1 as SEHNR and CDR2 as FQNEAQ (reference sequence). This CDR3 is 12 amino acids long. The CDR3 loop is CASSPDGETQYF. The CDR3 DNA follows: TGTGCCAGCAGCCCGGACGGAGAGACCCAGTACTTC.

CDR3 DNA: TGCGCCAGCAGCTTGGCTGTGGGGGCCGGCGAGGAGACCCAGTACTTC. Residues: CASSLAVGAGEETQYF. The chain has TRBV5-1 and TRBJ2-5, with D perhaps matching TRBD1 (6 bases). The CDR3 sequence is 16 residues long. CDR1 is SGHRS, CDR2 YFSETQ, per germline. V dropped 0 bases and J dropped 5 bases, with 17 bases sitting between them.

V is TRBV7-9 and J is TRBJ1-6; D gene unclear. Germline V gene data show CDR1 as SEHNR and CDR2 as FQNEAQ (reference sequence). CDR3 size: 12 residues. The V end was cut by 4 bases, the J end by 7 bases, with 5 bases between. CDR3 sequence: CASSSENSPLHF. DNA for the CDR3: TGTGCCAGCAGCTCTGAGAATTCACCCCTCCACTTT.

This clonotype was observed at least ten times. The V and J genes are TRBV20-1 and TRBJ1-2; TRBD1 agrees at 7 bases. This CDR3 region has 13 residues. The germline gives CDR1 DFQATT, CDR2 SNEGSKA (reference sequence). V lost 5 bases and J lost 4; bases outside the gene matches: 7. CDR3 DNA sequence: TGCAGTGCTCGACGCGACAGGGTCTATGGCTACACCTTC. It encodes CSARRDRVYGYTF.

There are a few counts of this clonotype. This chain links TRBV7-2 with TRBJ2-5, with a weak D call TRBD2 (6 bases). From germline, CDR1 is SGHTA and CDR2 FQGNSA. This CDR3 is built from 14 residues. V was cut by 2 bases and J by 5 bases, with 12 bases left in between. CDR3 amino acids: CASSLWRAVETQYF. For the CDR3, the DNA is TGTGCCAGCAGCTTATGGAGGGCTGTGGAGACCCAGTACTTC.

CDR3 residues: CASSQAAALTRTQYF. DNA for the CDR3: TGCGCCAGCAGCCAAGCTGCAGCCCTCACACGGACGCAGTATTTT. The chain has TRBV4-1 and TRBJ2-3; D uncertain. V dropped 1 base and J dropped 9 bases, with 17 bases sitting between them. Germline V gives CDR1 MGHRA, CDR2 YSYEKL. There are 15 residues in the CDR3.